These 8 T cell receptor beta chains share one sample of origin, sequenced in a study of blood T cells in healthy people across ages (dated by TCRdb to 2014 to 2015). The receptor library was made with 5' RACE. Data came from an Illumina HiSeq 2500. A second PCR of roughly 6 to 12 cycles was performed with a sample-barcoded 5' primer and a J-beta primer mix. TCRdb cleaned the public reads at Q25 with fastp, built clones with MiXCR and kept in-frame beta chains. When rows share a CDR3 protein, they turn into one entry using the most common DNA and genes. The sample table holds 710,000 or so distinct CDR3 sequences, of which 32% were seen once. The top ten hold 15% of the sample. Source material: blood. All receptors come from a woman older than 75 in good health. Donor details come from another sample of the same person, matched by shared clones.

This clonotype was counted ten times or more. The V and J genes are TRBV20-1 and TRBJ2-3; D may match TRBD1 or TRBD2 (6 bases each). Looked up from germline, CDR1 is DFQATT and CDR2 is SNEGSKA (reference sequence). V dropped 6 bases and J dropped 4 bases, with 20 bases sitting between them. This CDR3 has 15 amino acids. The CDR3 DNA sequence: TGCAGTGCCCCAGGGTCGGGGGCCACCCCAGATACGCAGTATTTT. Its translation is CSAPGSGATPDTQYF.

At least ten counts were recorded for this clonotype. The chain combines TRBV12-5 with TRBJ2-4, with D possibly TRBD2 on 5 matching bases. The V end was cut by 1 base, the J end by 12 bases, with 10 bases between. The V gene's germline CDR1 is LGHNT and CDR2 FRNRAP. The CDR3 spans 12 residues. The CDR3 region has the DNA TGTGCTAGTGGTTTGGGAGAGGGTGCTCAGTACTTC. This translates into CASGLGEGAQYF. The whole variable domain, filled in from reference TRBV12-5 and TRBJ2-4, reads DARVTQTPRHKVTEMGQEVTMRCQPILGHNTVFWYRQTMMQGLELLAYFRNRAPLDDSGMPKDRFSAEMPDATLATLKIQPSEPRDSAVYFCASGLGEGAQYFGAGTRLSVL.

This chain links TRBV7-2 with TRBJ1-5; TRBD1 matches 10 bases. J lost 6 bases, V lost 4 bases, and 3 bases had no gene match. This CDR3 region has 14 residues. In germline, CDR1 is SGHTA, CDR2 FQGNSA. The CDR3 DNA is TGTGCCAGCAGCTGGCGACAGGGGGCTCAGCCCCAGCATTTT. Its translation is CASSWRQGAQPQHF.

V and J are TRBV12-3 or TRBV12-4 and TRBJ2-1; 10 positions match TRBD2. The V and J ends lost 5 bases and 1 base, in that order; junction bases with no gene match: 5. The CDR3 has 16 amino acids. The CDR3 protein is CASSLPLAGSYNEQFF. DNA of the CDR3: TGTGCCAGCAGTCTGCCACTAGCGGGGTCCTACAATGAGCAGTTCTTC.

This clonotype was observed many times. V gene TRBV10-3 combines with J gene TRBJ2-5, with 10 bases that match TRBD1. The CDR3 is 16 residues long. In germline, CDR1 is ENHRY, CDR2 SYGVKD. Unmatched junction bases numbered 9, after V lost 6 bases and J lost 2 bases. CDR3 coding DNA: TGTGCCATCAGCGGTTGGGGACAGGGGTCTCAAGAGACCCAGTACTTC. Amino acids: CAISGWGQGSQETQYF.

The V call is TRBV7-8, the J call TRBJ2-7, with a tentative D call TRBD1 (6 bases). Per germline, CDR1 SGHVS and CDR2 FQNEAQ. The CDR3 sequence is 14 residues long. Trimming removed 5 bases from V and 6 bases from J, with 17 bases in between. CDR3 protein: CASSPPGEGGEQYF. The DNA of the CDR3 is TGTGCCAGCAGCCCGCCCGGGGAAGGGGGCGAGCAGTACTTC.

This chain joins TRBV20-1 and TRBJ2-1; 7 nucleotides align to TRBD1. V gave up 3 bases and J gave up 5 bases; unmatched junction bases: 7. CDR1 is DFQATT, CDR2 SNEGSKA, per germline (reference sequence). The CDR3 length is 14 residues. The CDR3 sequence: CSASDRAPHNEQFF. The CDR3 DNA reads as TGCAGTGCTAGTGACAGGGCCCCTCACAATGAGCAGTTCTTC.

The CDR3 DNA is TGTGCCAGCAGTCCTAATAGTCGCGGGGGATGGAAGGATGGCTACACCTTC. Translated, it gives CASSPNSRGGWKDGYTF. This rearrangement joins TRBV6-6 to TRBJ1-2, with D tentatively TRBD1 (5 bases). Germline assignment: CDR1 MNHNY and CDR2 SVGAGI (reference sequence). V lost 5 bases and J 6 bases, leaving 25 bases between the germline ends. The CDR3 length is 17 residues.